The 31 T cell receptor beta chains listed next were all sequenced from one sample in a study of tumor-infiltrating lymphocytes in primary liver carcinoma. For blood RNA, unsorted whole blood served as the source, and germline DNA was extracted too. Starting from approximately 0.45 ug of total RNA, TCR beta cDNA was produced with a primer in the constant region. Nested multiplex PCR, run for three rounds with slightly modified ARM-PCR, yielded TCR beta libraries. The first two PCR rounds, approximately 10 cycles each, used TRBV1-TRBV30 forward primers and a C-beta reverse primer. TCRdb reanalysed the multiplex PCR reads using MiXCR and keeps one entry per CDR3 protein. The data contain around 330,000 distinct CDR3 sequences, about 62% of them singletons. Sequenced: peripheral blood. The receptor set was obtained from a man in his forties or fifties with primary liver carcinoma and hepatitis B virus infection.

This clonotype turned up a few times. The rearrangement links TRBV5-4 to TRBJ2-7; D remains ambiguous. Germline CDR1 SGHNT, CDR2 YYREEE (reference sequence). V was clipped by 2 bases and J by 5 bases, with 11 bases between them. This CDR3 spans 13 amino acids. This CDR3 is CASSLSPSNEQYF. The DNA for the CDR3 is TGTGCCAGCAGCTTAAGTCCCTCGAACGAGCAGTACTTC. The complete variable domain, with remaining parts taken from reference TRBV5-4 and TRBJ2-7, reads ETGVTQSPTHLIKTRGQQVTLRCSSQSGHNTVSWYQQALGQGPQFIFQYYREEENGRGNFPPRFSGLQFPNYSSELNVNALELDDSALYLCASSLSPSNEQYFGPGTRLTVT.

Worth noting for this clonotype: One junction end disagrees with the germline gene, perhaps due to a read error. The chain links TRBV5-4 to TRBJ1-1; maybe TRBD1 (5 bases). The length of the CDR3 is 14 residues. Germline V lookup: CDR1 SGHNT, CDR2 YYREEE (reference sequence). The CDR3 protein is CASSLGQQLNEALF. CDR3 nucleotides: TGTGCCAGCAGCTTGGGACAGCAACTTAATGAAGCTCTCTTT.

This clonotype appeared a few times. One end of the junction does not line up with germline, which may come from a read error. The chain employs TRBV11-1 and TRBJ1-1, with D perhaps TRBD1 (5 bases). There are 17 residues in the CDR3. CDR1 and CDR2 from the germline V gene are SGHAT and FQDESV (reference sequence). This chain's CDR3 is CASSGEGFVRADTEAFF. The CDR3 nucleotides are TGTGCTAGCAGCGGGGAGGGGTTTGTCAGGGCGGACACTGAAGCTTTCTTT.

The chain combines TRBV25-1 with TRBJ2-5; no clear D gene. Germline V CDR1 and CDR2: MGHDK, SYGVNS. The CDR3 extends over 12 amino acids. V lost 8 bases, J lost 4 bases, and 11 bases lay in between. The CDR3 sequence is CASGLNSETQYF. CDR3 nucleotide sequence: TGTGCCAGCGGTCTGAACTCAGAGACCCAGTACTTC. The variable domain in full, completed from reference TRBV25-1 and TRBJ2-5, reads EADIYQTPRYLVIGTGKKITLECSQTMGHDKMYWYQQDPGMELHLIHYSYGVNSTEKGDLSSESTVSRIRTEHFPLTLESARPSHTSQYLCASGLNSETQYFGPGTRLLVL.

This clonotype was detected many times. The rearrangement joins TRBV5-4 to TRBJ1-3; 7 positions agree with TRBD1. V lost 0 bases and J lost 5; bases outside the gene matches: 5. This CDR3 has 15 amino acids. Germline V lookup: CDR1 SGHNT, CDR2 YYREEE (reference sequence). The CDR3: CASSLEGQARNTIYF. The CDR3 nucleotides read TGTGCCAGCAGCTTGGAAGGACAGGCCAGAAACACCATATATTTT.

The gene calls are TRBV5-1 and TRBJ1-1, with 7 bases that match TRBD1. The V and J ends lost 0 bases and 3 bases, in that order; junction bases with no gene match: 2. The CDR3 contains 14 residues. Germline loops: CDR1 SGHRS, CDR2 YFSETQ. The CDR3 sequence: CASSLARGDTEAFF. In DNA form, the CDR3 reads TGCGCCAGCAGCTTGGCCAGGGGGGACACTGAAGCTTTCTTT.

The chain is built from TRBV28 and TRBJ2-7; D gene unclear. Germline V lookup: CDR1 MDHEN, CDR2 SYDVKM. With 3 bases removed from V and 1 base from J, the gap between germline ends came to 13 bases. The CDR3 is 15 residues long. As DNA, the CDR3 is TGTGCCAGCAGTTTCGGACGAGCGAAGTCCTACGAGCAGTACTTC. Amino acids: CASSFGRAKSYEQYF.

As for this clonotype: A read error may explain this, as a much larger clone is one base away. CDR3 region: CANSWVQGDTEAFF. CDR3 bases: TGTGCCAACAGTTGGGTCCAGGGAGATACTGAAGCTTTCTTT. V and J are TRBV6-1 and TRBJ1-1; D might be TRBD1 (5 bases). The CDR3 has 14 residues. CDR1 is MNHNS and CDR2 is SASEGT in the germline V gene.

On this clonotype itself: Just one base apart from a much larger clone, this may be a read error. The V and J genes are TRBV10-3 and TRBJ2-1; TRBD2 matches at 12 bases. This CDR3 has 15 amino acids. Germline loops: CDR1 ENHRY, CDR2 SYGVKD. The CDR3 sequence is CAIRPTSGSANEHFF. For the CDR3, the DNA is TGTGCCATCAGACCGACTAGCGGGAGTGCAAATGAGCACTTCTTC.

Turning to this clonotype: This may be a read error: a much more frequent sequence differs by one nucleotide. This chain joins TRBV5-4 and TRBJ2-1, with TRBD2 identical over 10 bases. Germline values: CDR1 SGHNT, CDR2 YYREEE (reference sequence). CDR3 length equals 16 residues. Here the CDR3 DNA reads TGTGCCAGCAGCGGTCCCCTTAGCGGGAGGCAGGGTGAGCTGTTCTTC. Protein sequence: CASSGPLSGRQGELFF.

This chain joins TRBV29-1 and TRBJ2-7; no firm D call. V lost 7 bases and J lost 1, with 14 bases in between. Germline CDR1 and CDR2: SQVTM and ANQGSEA. This CDR3 spans 13 amino acids. CDR3 DNA: TGCAGCGGAGCGTTGGCAGATTCCTACGAGCAGTACTTC. As protein: CSGALADSYEQYF.

A word on this clonotype: The junction shows a germline mismatch at one end, possibly a read error. This sequence joins TRBV6-2 or TRBV6-3 and TRBJ2-7; 10 bases agree with TRBD2. The CDR3 is 15 amino acids. The germline V gene encodes CDR1 MNHEY and CDR2 SVGEGT. CDR3 bases: TGTGCCAGCGGTTACCGACTAGCGGGCTCCTACGAGCAGTACTTC. Protein product: CASGYRLAGSYEQYF.

On this clonotype: The CDR3 ends on some other residue instead of the conserved phenylalanine or tryptophan, so this is likely a read error. V and J are TRBV5-1 and TRBJ1-2; a weak D match, TRBD1 (6 bases). Germline values: CDR1 SGHRS, CDR2 YFSETQ. The CDR3 spans 13 residues. The CDR3 sequence is CACSLVQGEGYTL. In DNA, the CDR3 is TGCGCCTGCAGCTTGGTACAGGGAGAAGGCTACACCTTA.

Ten or more counts support this clonotype. The rearrangement links TRBV6-2 or TRBV6-3 to TRBJ2-7; a weak D match, TRBD2 (6 bases). This CDR3 contains 14 residues. The V gene's germline CDR1 is MNHEY and CDR2 SVGEGT. V gave up 10 bases and J gave up 2 bases, with 18 bases separating them. In DNA form, the CDR3 reads TGTGCCACCTCGAAAGCGGGTGGGCCCTACGAGCAGTACTTC. It yields the protein CATSKAGGPYEQYF.

On this clonotype itself: Just one base apart from a much larger clone, this may be a read error. The chain couples TRBV4-1 to TRBJ1-6; the D is unclear. In germline, CDR1 is MGHRA, CDR2 YSYEKL. The CDR3 has 13 amino acids. The CDR3 DNA follows: TGCGCCAGCGGCCAAACTCAGCTTTCACCCCTCCACTTT. Its translation is CASGQTQLSPLHF.

The CDR3 nucleotides read TGTGCCAGCTCTCCTAACCGAGCCCTAAACTCCTACGAGCAGTACTTC. This codes for CASSPNRALNSYEQYF. The rearrangement uses TRBV6-1 and TRBJ2-7; D ambiguous. CDR1 and CDR2 from the germline V gene are MNHNS and SASEGT. V was trimmed by 8 bases and J by 0 bases, leaving 20 bases between them. This CDR3 comprises 16 residues.

Worth noting for this clonotype: One base away lies a much larger clone, so this may be a sequencing read error. This sequence joins TRBV12-3 or TRBV12-4 and TRBJ2-2; TRBD2 aligns across 9 bases. The CDR3 loop spans 13 amino acids. Trimming took 8 bases from V and 6 from J; bases not matched to a gene: 4. CDR3 sequence: CASGLAGPGELFF. DNA of the CDR3: TGTGCCAGCGGTCTAGCGGGACCCGGGGAGCTGTTTTTT.

In the case of this clonotype: A much larger clone sits a single nucleotide away, making a read error possible. The chain links TRBV29-1 to TRBJ1-2; no clear D. The CDR3 contains 11 residues. Germline V gene data show CDR1 as SQVTM and CDR2 as ANQGSEA. The CDR3 spells CSVEVYYGYTF. In DNA form, the CDR3 reads TGCAGCGTCGAAGTTTACTATGGCTACACCTTC.

The genes are TRBV5-1 and TRBJ2-7; D is undetermined. With 4 bases removed from V and 0 bases from J, the gap between germline ends came to 14 bases. Per germline, CDR1 SGHRS and CDR2 YFSETQ. The CDR3 is made up of 15 amino acids. CDR3: CASSLYAGSSYEQYF. DNA of the CDR3: TGCGCCAGCAGCCTCTATGCAGGAAGCTCCTACGAGCAGTACTTC.

The chain has TRBV6-5 and TRBJ2-3, with D unresolved. The V gene lost 7 bases and the J gene lost 0 bases, with 5 bases spanning the gap. Germline CDR1 and CDR2: MNHEY and SVGAGI. CDR3 length equals 12 residues. The CDR3 bases are TGTGCCAGCAACCCTAGCACAGATACGCAGTATTTT. Translation gives CASNPSTDTQYF.

Of note for this clonotype: Being one base from a much bigger clone, this may be a read error. The V call is TRBV4-1, the J call TRBJ2-7; the D gene is possibly TRBD1 (5 bases). This CDR3 is built from 15 residues. In germline, CDR1 is MGHRA, CDR2 YSYEKL. Trimming cost V 3 bases and J 3 bases, with 15 bases left between them. CDR3 sequence reads: CASSHLFAGLYEQYF. The CDR3 DNA follows: TGCGCCAGCAGCCACTTATTCGCAGGGCTCTACGAGCAGTACTTC.

Remarks on this clonotype: At one of its ends the junction is not consistent with the germline gene, which may arise from a read error. V usage is TRBV4-2 and J usage is TRBJ2-2; a possible D gene is TRBD1 (7 bases). The CDR3 is 17 residues long. Germline assignment: CDR1 LGHNA and CDR2 YNFKEQ. In nucleotides, the CDR3 is TGTGCCAGCAGCCAAGATTCAGCGGCGTTACTTCCAGGGGGGCTGTTGTTT. Residues: CASSQDSAALLPGGLLF.

Turning to this clonotype: A clone one base away is much larger, so this may be a read error. The chain recombines TRBV6-6 with TRBJ2-1, with TRBD2 matching over 11 bases. This CDR3 is 19 amino acids long. Germline CDR1 MNHNY, CDR2 SVGAGI (reference sequence). The CDR3 DNA is TGTGCCGGCAGTTACTTCAGGCTAGCGGGAGGCCGGGGCCACAATGAGCAGTTCTTC. Its translation is CAGSYFRLAGGRGHNEQFF.

This clonotype was counted at least ten times. J is TRBJ1-6 and V is TRBV12-3 or TRBV12-4, with D unresolved. The CDR3 runs to 14 residues. Trimming left V 6 bases short and J 7 bases short, with 13 bases between. As DNA, the CDR3 is TGTGCCAGCAGGGTGAAGGGAGCGAATTCACCCCTCCACTTT. Translating it yields CASRVKGANSPLHF.

As regards this clonotype: A much larger clone is a single base away; this may be a read error. The chain joins TRBV6-1 to TRBJ1-3, with D unclear. The CDR3 sequence is 13 residues long. Germline loops: CDR1 MNHNS, CDR2 SASEGT. CDR3 DNA: TGTGTCAGCAGTGAAGTTTATGGAAACACCATATATTTT. This translates into CVSSEVYGNTIYF.

A note on this clonotype: This could be a read error, since a much larger clone is one nucleotide away. The chain is built from TRBV12-3 or TRBV12-4 and TRBJ1-5, with no clear D. The CDR3 contains 13 residues. Trimming pared 6 bases from V and 3 bases from J, leaving 9 bases between. The CDR3 loop is CASREDDNQPQHF. CDR3 nucleotide sequence: TGTGCCAGCAGGGAGGACGACAATCAGCCCCAGCATTTT.

This clonotype turned up a few times. V gene TRBV28 combines with J gene TRBJ2-2; TRBD1 matches at 9 bases. V lost 6 bases, J lost 4 bases, and 6 bases stayed unmatched. The length of the CDR3 is 15 residues. Per germline, CDR1 MDHEN and CDR2 SYDVKM. The CDR3 DNA follows: TGTGCCAGCAGCGAAACAGGGGGCGGCACCGGGGAGCTGTTTTTT. It translates to CASSETGGGTGELFF.

As for this clonotype: This likely comes from a read error, as the CDR3 has no conserved phenylalanine or tryptophan at its end. This chain links TRBV11-2 with TRBJ1-1; D gene unclear. Germline V gene sequence: CDR1 SGHAT, CDR2 FQNNGV. CDR3 length: 13 amino acids. V was shortened by 0 bases and J by 11 bases, with 13 bases between the two germline ends. The CDR3 protein is CASSLELRGSAFL. The CDR3 DNA follows: TGTGCCAGCAGCTTAGAACTGCGCGGCTCCGCTTTCCTT.

In the case of this clonotype: A read error may be the cause here, since a much bigger clone is one base away. This chain joins TRBV6-1 and TRBJ1-6, with D unresolved. The CDR3 runs to 13 residues. CDR1 MNHNS and CDR2 SASEGT come from the germline V gene. DNA of the CDR3: TGTGCCGGCAGTGAAGCGTGGGAGACACCCCTCCACTTT. This gives the protein CAGSEAWETPLHF.

With respect to this clonotype: This may be a read error: a much more frequent sequence differs by one nucleotide. The rearrangement joins TRBV4-2 to TRBJ2-7; the match to TRBD1 covers 8 bases. Germline-derived CDR1 and CDR2 are LGHNA and YNFKEQ. The V and J ends lost 0 bases and 5 bases, in that order; junction bases with no gene match: 12. CDR3 length: 17 residues. CDR3 bases: TGTGCCAGCAGCCAAGACGTACCCAGGACAGGGCCCGACGAGCAGTACTTC. This gives the protein CASSQDVPRTGPDEQYF.

As for this clonotype: This sequence may be a read error, since a much larger clone differs from it by one base. The chain recombines TRBV4-1 with TRBJ2-1; D might be TRBD2 (6 bases). This CDR3 spans 19 amino acids. Germline CDR1 and CDR2: MGHRA and YSYEKL. The CDR3 here is CASSQESGGGLGSYDEQFF. In DNA form, the CDR3 reads TGCGCCAGCAGCCAAGAGAGTGGGGGAGGCCTAGGCTCCTACGATGAGCAGTTCTTC.